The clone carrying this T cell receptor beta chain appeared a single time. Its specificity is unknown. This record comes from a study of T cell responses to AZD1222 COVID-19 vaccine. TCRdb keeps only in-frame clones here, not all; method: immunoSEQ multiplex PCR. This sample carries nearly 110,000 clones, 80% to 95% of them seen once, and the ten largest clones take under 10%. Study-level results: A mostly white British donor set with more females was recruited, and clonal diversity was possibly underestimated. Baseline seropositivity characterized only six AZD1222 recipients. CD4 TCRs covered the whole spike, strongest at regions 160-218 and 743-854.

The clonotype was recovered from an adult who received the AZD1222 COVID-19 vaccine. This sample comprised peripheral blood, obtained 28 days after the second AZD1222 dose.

The CDR3 bases are TGTGCCAGCAAACCCACTCGGACGGGATCCTCCTATAATTCACCCCTCCACTTT. Residues: CASKPTRTGSSYNSPLHF. The chain is built from TRBV27 and TRBJ1-6; D not resolved. Germline assignment: CDR1 MNHEY and CDR2 SMNVEV (reference sequence). Between the trimmed V and J ends, which lost 7 bases and 0 bases, there was a span of 19 bases. The CDR3 has 18 amino acids.